Sequencing of this T cell receptor beta chain was carried out in a study of patients and donors after allogeneic stem cell transplantation. This clonotype was seen a handful of times. TCRdb analysed the RT-PCR reads with MiXCR anew, one entry per CDR3 protein. The sample lists 190,000 or so distinct CDR3 sequences, 38% seen once, with approximately 10% in the top ten. V was clipped by 4 bases and J by 4 bases; unmatched bases: 5. This CDR3 has 15 amino acids. The V gene's germline CDR1 is DFQATT and CDR2 SNEGSKA (reference sequence). V usage is TRBV20-1 and J usage is TRBJ2-6, with TRBD1 matching over 9 bases. This sequence was found in a human donor who was either an allogeneic HSCT recipient or a stem cell or donor lymphocyte infusion donor (not recorded which). It is not recorded whose cells these are; they may come from a transplant donor. The sample was blood, either unsorted or a sorted T cell fraction (not recorded which). The CDR3 region is CSATGQGTGANVLTF. The CDR3 DNA is TGCAGTGCTACGGGACAGGGAACCGGGGCCAACGTCCTGACTTTC.